This is a list of T cell receptor beta chains from one sample in a study of control samples from healthy donors and cancer patients. The assay was immunoSEQ multiplex PCR, and TCRdb's table has in-frame clones only and misses some. The sample contains about 60,000 clones, 90% of which appear only once. Sequencing was done on a sample of PBMCs. These receptors came from a woman in her forties or fifties with colorectal cancer. Each CDR3 is given with its conserved first and last residue. Fields, in order: clone size, V gene, J gene, D gene, CDR3 DNA, CDR3 protein. The D gene is left open where the match is weak. Rows give clone size only sometimes, using once, few, many, or a class for an expanded clone.

NA	TRBV19	TRBJ2-3	NA	TGTGCCAGTAGTATTCTGGACAGACCCGATACGCAGTATTTT	CASSILDRPDTQYF
NA	TRBV25-1	TRBJ1-6	NA	TGTGCCAGCAGAGGACGGATTGATAATTCACCCCTCCACTTT	CASRGRIDNSPLHF
NA	TRBV20-1	TRBJ1-5	NA	TGCAGTGCGGGCGACGACGGGCCCCAGCATTTT	CSAGDDGPQHF
few	TRBV7-6	TRBJ2-7	NA	TGTGCCAGCAGCCTCGGACAGGCCGCGGGGGAGCAGTACTTC	CASSLGQAAGEQYF
NA	TRBV28	TRBJ2-5	TRBD2	TGTGCCAGCAGCCCCACGGGGGGGTTTGGTGAGACCCAGTACTTC	CASSPTGGFGETQYF
NA	TRBV7-9	TRBJ2-1	NA	TGTGCCAGCAGTGGGACTCGGAAGAATGAGCAGTTCTTC	CASSGTRKNEQFF
NA	TRBV7-3	TRBJ2-1	NA	TGTGCCAGCAGCCCTCGACGGGCGGACTACAATGAGCAGTTCTTC	CASSPRRADYNEQFF
NA	TRBV12-3/TRBV12-4	TRBJ1-5	TRBD1	TGTGCCAGCAGTCAGGGGGAAAATCAGCCCCAGCATTTT	CASSQGENQPQHF
NA	TRBV7-3	TRBJ2-1	TRBD1	TGTGCCAGCAGCTTAGGGACAGGGGGAGAGCAGTTCTTC	CASSLGTGGEQFF
NA	TRBV18	TRBJ2-1	NA	TGTGCCAGCTCACCACCGTCAGGTCATGAGCAGTTCTTC	CASSPPSGHEQFF
NA	TRBV3-1/TRBV3-2	TRBJ1-4	NA	TGTGCCAGCAGCCAAGTGGACGAACAAGAAAAACTGTTTTTT	CASSQVDEQEKLFF
NA	TRBV18	TRBJ2-7	NA	TGTGCCAGCTCCCCGTCCGGGTCATCGTACGAGCAGTACTTC	CASSPSGSSYEQYF
NA	TRBV5-4	TRBJ2-4	NA	TGTGCCAGCAGCTTCCAGGGGACGGACATTCAGTACTTC	CASSFQGTDIQYF
NA	TRBV27	TRBJ2-3	NA	TGTGCCAGCAGTTTAACAGGGCCCACAGATACGCAGTATTTT	CASSLTGPTDTQYF
NA	TRBV5-4	TRBJ2-1	NA	TGTGCCAGCAGCTTGGAATCGGGCGGGGATTTTAGCTCCTACAATGAGCAGTTCTTC	CASSLESGGDFSSYNEQFF
NA	TRBV7-9	TRBJ1-2	NA	TGTGCCAGCAGCTTTGGTAACTATGGCTACACCTTC	CASSFGNYGYTF
once	TRBV3-1/TRBV3-2	TRBJ2-7	NA	TGTGCCAGCAGCCAAGAGGGTTGGGAGCAGTACTTC	CASSQEGWEQYF
NA	TRBV2	TRBJ1-5	TRBD1	TGTGCCAGCAGTGCCGACAGGGCAGAGCCCCAGCATTTT	CASSADRAEPQHF
NA	TRBV2	TRBJ2-1	NA	TGTGCCAGCAGTGAGAATAGGAACAATGAGCAGTTCTTC	CASSENRNNEQFF
NA	TRBV30	TRBJ1-1	NA	TGTGCCTGGAGTTTCCTTGGAGGGCCTATGAACACTGAAGCTTTCTTT	CAWSFLGGPMNTEAFF
NA	TRBV5-5	TRBJ2-3	NA	TGTGCCAGCAGCTTGCTCAGACAGGGCACAGATACGCAGTATTTT	CASSLLRQGTDTQYF
NA	TRBV3-1/TRBV3-2	TRBJ2-1	NA	TGTGCCAGCAGCCAAGCCCGCCACAATGAGCAGTTCTTC	CASSQARHNEQFF